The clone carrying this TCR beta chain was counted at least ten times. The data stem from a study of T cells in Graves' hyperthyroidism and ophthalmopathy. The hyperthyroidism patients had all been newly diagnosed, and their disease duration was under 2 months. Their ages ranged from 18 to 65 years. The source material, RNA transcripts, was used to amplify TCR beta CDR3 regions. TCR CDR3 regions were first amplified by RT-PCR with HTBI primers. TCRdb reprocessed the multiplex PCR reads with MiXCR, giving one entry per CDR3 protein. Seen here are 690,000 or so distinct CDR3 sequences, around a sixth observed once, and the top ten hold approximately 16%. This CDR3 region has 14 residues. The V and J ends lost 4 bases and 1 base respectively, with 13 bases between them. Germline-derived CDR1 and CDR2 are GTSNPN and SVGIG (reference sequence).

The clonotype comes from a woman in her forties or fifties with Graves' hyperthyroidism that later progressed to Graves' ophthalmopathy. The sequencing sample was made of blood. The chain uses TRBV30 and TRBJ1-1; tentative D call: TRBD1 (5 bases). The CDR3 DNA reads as TGTGCCTGGATTTATCGGGGCCCGAACACTGAAGCTTTCTTT. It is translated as CAWIYRGPNTEAFF.